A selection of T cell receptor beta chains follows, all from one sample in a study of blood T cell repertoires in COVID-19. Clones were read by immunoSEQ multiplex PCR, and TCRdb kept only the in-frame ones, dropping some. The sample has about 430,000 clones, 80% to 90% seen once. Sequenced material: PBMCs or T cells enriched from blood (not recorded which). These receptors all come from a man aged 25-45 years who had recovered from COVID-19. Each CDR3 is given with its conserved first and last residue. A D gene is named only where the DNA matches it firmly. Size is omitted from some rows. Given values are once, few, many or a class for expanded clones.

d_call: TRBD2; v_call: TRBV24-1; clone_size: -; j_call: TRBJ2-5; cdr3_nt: TGTGCCACCAGTAGCGGGGACCAAGAGACCCAGTACTTC; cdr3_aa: CATSSGDQETQYF
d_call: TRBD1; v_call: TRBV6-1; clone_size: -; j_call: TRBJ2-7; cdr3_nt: TGTGCCAGCAGTGAACAAGGGACAGGGTACCACGAGCAGTACTTC; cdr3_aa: CASSEQGTGYHEQYF
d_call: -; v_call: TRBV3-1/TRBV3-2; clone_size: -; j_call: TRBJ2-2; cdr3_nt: TGTGCCAGCAGCCACGCCAGCGGCACCGGGGAGCTGTTTTTT; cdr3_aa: CASSHASGTGELFF
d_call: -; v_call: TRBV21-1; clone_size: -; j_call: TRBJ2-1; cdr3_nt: TGTGCCAGCAGCAAAGTGGGGGCCTCAGCGGAGGAACGGGATGAGCAGTTCTTC; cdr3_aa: CASSKVGASAEERDEQFF
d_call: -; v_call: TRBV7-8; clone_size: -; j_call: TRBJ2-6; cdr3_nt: TGTGCCAGCAGCTTCTCAGGCCCTGGGGCCAACGTCCTGACTTTC; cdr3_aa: CASSFSGPGANVLTF
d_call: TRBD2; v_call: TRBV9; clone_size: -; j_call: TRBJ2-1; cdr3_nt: TGTGCCAGCAGCTCTCAACGAGAGGGAGGGCCATCCAATGAGCAGTTCTTC; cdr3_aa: CASSSQREGGPSNEQFF
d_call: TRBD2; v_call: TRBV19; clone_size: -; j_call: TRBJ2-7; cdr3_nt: TGTGCCAGTAGTATAACACTAGCGTTTCCCTACGAGCAGTACTTC; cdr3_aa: CASSITLAFPYEQYF
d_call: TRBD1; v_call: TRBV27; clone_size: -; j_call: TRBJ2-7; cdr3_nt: TGTGCCAGCAGTACGGGGGACAGGGGGATTGACGAGCAGTACTTC; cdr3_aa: CASSTGDRGIDEQYF
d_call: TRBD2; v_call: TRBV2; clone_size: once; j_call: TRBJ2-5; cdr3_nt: TGTGCCAGCAGTGGGACCGGGGGGTGGGAGACCCAGTACTTC; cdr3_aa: CASSGTGGWETQYF
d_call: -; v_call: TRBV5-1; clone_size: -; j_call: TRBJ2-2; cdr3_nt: TGCGCCAGCAGCTTGTCCCTTGGGCCCACCGGGGAGCTGTTTTTT; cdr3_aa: CASSLSLGPTGELFF
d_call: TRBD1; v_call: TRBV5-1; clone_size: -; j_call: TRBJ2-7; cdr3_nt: TGCGCCAGCAGCTTGGGCCCCGGGACAGCCTACGAGCAGTACTTC; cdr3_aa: CASSLGPGTAYEQYF
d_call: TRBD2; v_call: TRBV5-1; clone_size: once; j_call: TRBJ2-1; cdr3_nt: TGCGCCAGCAGCTCAACTTCTAGCGGGAGTATCGATGAGCAGTTCTTC; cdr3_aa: CASSSTSSGSIDEQFF
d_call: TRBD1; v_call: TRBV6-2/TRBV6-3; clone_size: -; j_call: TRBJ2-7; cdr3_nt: TGTGCCAGCAGTTACAAAAGGGACAGAGGGGCCACCTACGAGCAGTACTTC; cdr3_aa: CASSYKRDRGATYEQYF
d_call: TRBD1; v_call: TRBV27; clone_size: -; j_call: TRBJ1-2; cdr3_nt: TGTGCCAGCAGTTTGCGCCCCGGGACAGGGGGCTACACCTTC; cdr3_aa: CASSLRPGTGGYTF
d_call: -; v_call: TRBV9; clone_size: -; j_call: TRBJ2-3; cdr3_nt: TGTGCCAGCAGCCCTAGACCCACAGATACGCAGTATTTT; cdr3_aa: CASSPRPTDTQYF
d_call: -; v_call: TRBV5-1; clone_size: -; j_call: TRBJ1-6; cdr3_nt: TGCGCCAGCAGCGCCTCGACAGGTGGGATAAGGTCACCCCTCCACTTT; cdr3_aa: CASSASTGGIRSPLHF
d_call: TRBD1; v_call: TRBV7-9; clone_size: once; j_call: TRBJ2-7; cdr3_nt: TGTGCCAGCAGCCGAGGGGACAGGGCACTTCCCAGGCAGTACTTC; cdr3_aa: CASSRGDRALPRQYF
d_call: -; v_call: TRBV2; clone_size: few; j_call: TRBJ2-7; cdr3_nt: TGTGCCAGCAGCCTCAGACCCCTAGGGGACTACGAGCAGTACTTC; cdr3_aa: CASSLRPLGDYEQYF
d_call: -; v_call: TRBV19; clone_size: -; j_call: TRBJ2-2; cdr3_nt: TGTGCCAGTAGTAACACCCCAGACGGGGAGCTGTTTTTT; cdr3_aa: CASSNTPDGELFF
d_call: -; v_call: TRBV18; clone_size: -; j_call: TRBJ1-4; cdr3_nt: TGTGCCAGCTCACCATCCCGACAATGGAATGAAAAACTGTTTTTT; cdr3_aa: CASSPSRQWNEKLFF
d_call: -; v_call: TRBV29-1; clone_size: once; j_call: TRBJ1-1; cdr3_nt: TGCAGCGTTGCTGACAGAAGAAACACTGAAGCTTTCTTT; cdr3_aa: CSVADRRNTEAFF
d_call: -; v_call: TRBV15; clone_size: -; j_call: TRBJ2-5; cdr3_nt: TGTGCCACCAGCAGCCCGCACTCCCAAGAGACCCAGTACTTC; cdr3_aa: CATSSPHSQETQYF
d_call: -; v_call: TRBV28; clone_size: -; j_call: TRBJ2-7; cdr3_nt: TGTGCCAGCAGTTTATTAGGAGCCCACGAGCAGTACTTC; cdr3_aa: CASSLLGAHEQYF
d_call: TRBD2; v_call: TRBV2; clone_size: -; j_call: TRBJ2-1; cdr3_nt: TGTGCCAGCAGTGAGACAAGACTAGCGGGGGGCTCCTACAATGAGCAGTTCTTC; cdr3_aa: CASSETRLAGGSYNEQFF
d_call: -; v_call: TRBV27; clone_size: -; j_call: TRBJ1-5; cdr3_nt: TGTGCCAGCAGTTTAAGATCCACAGGGTACAATCAGCCCCAGCATTTT; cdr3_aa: CASSLRSTGYNQPQHF
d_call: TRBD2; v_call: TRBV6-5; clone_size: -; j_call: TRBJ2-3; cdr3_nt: TGTGCCAGCAGGTTGGGACTAGCGACAGATACGCAGTATTTT; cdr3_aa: CASRLGLATDTQYF
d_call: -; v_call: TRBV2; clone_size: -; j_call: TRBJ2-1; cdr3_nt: TGTGCCAGCAGTGAAGGATGGCAGGGGGACTCCAATGAGCAGTTCTTC; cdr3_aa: CASSEGWQGDSNEQFF
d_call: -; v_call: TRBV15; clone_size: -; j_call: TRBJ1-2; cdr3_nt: TGTGCCACCAGCGGGGAGACTGTCGCTTGGGGCTACACCTTC; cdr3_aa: CATSGETVAWGYTF
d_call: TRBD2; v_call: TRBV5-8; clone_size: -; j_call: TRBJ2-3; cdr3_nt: TGTGCCAGCAGCTTGAACGGACTAGCGGCAGATACGCAGTATTTT; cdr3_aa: CASSLNGLAADTQYF
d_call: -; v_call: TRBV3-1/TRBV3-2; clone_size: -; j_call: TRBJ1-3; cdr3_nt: TGTGCCAGCAGCCAAGAGGGGGCAATGAACACCATATATTTT; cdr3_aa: CASSQEGAMNTIYF
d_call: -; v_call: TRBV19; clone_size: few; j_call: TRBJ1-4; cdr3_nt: TGTGCCAGTGTCAAGCAGGATAATGAAAAACTGTTTTTT; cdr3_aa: CASVKQDNEKLFF
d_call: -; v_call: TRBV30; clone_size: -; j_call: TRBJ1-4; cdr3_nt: TGTGCCTGGAGTCAGCACAGGGAAGAAAAACTGTTTTTT; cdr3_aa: CAWSQHREEKLFF
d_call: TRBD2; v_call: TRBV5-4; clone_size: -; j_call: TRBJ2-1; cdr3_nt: TGTGCCAGCAGCCTCCCGATAGCGGGAATCGGAAATGAGCAGTTCTTC; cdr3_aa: CASSLPIAGIGNEQFF
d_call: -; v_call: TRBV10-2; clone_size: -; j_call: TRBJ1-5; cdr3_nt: TGCGCCAGCAGTGAAGGAGGTCGGATGAGCAATCAGCCCCAGCATTTT; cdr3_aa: CASSEGGRMSNQPQHF
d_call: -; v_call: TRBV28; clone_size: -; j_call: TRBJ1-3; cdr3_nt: TGTGAGAAGGGGCTTATCCTCTCTGGAAACACCATATATTTT; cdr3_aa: CEKGLILSGNTIYF
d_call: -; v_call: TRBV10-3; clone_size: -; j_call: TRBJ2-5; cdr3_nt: TGTGCCATCAGTGACAACCAAGAGACCCAGTACTTC; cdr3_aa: CAISDNQETQYF
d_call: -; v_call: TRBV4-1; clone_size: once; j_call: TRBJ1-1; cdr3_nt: TGCGCCAGCAGCCAAGAACCTGGCGGAGCGAACACTGAAGCTTTCTTT; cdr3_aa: CASSQEPGGANTEAFF
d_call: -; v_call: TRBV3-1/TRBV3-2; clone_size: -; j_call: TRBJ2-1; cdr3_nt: TGTGCCAGCAGCCAAGGGGTGGGCTCCCACAATGAGCAGTTCTTC; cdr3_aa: CASSQGVGSHNEQFF
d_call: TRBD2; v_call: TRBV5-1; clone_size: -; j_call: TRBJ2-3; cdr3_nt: TGCGCCAGCAGCTTGGATACTAGCGGGAGGGCCGATACGCAGTATTTT; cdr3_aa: CASSLDTSGRADTQYF
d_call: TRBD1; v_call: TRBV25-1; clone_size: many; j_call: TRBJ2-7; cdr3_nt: TGTGCCAGCAGTGAAGGGAACAGGGGGGTCTACGAGCAGTACTTC; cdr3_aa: CASSEGNRGVYEQYF